The clone carrying this T cell receptor beta chain was seen a handful of times. The method was immunoSEQ multiplex PCR; TCRdb's version includes in-frame clones alone and lacks a portion of them. The table lists about 210,000 clones, 80% of them singletons. The CDR3 covers 14 residues. Germline V gene sequence: CDR1 KGHSH, CDR2 LQKENI. Trimming took 3 bases from V and 3 from J, leaving 9 bases between them. The record originates from a study of blood T cell repertoires in COVID-19. The clonotype was recovered from a man aged 30 to 39 with acute COVID-19. What was sequenced was PBMCs or T cells enriched from blood (not recorded which). The genes are TRBV18 and TRBJ1-5; D is undetermined. The CDR3 DNA is TGTGCCAGCTCACCTGGACGGGACAATCAGCCCCAGCATTTT. Amino acids: CASSPGRDNQPQHF.